This TCR beta chain was profiled in a study of shared clonotypes between healthy human individuals. The CDR3 has 14 residues. The germline CDR1 and CDR2 sequences are SGHTS and YDEGEE. With 5 bases removed from V and 5 bases from J, the gap between germline ends came to 13 bases. HIV-negative, healthy adults without recent acute infections or vaccinations were the donors. Replicate sorted-subset PCRs were loaded with about 0.2 ug DNA, 30,000 to 35,000 T cell genomes. The protocol was immunoSEQ multiplex PCR, while the TCRdb copy is restricted to in-frame clones and leaves out a portion. The sample lists some 2 million clones; 85% to 95% were seen once.

What was sequenced was naive CD4+ T cells sorted from blood. Subset in this sample: CD45RA+ positively selected. The chain couples TRBV5-8 to TRBJ1-4, with D hard to call. The origin of this receptor is a man younger than 30 in good health. The CDR3 DNA follows: TGTGCCAGCAGGACCGTGGGTGGGAATGAAAAACTGTTTTTT. Translated: CASRTVGGNEKLFF.